Sequencing of this T cell receptor beta chain was carried out in a study of CXCR3-negative and CXCR3-positive naive CD8 T cells. The CDR3 consists of 15 residues. From germline, CDR1 is MRHNA and CDR2 SNTAGT. Libraries of TRB cDNA were made by 5' RACE and carried UMIs. From its re-call of the 5' RACE reads, TCRdb lists each CDR3 protein once, without DNA. The table lists about 43,000 distinct CDR3 sequences. The clonotype comes from a human donor in good health. Some clones in this sample may be carry-over from other donors' samples. Material for sequencing was memory CD8+ T cells from blood. This chain joins TRBV6-4 and TRBJ2-1; TCRdb proposes TRBD2, but this gene call is untestable without DNA. The CDR3 is CASSDSGGDYNEQFF.